The 21 T cell receptor beta chains below were found in one sample sequenced in a study of shared clonotypes between healthy human individuals. Naive CD8 cells were CD45RO-negative, positively selected for CCR7, excluding terminally differentiated effector memory CD45RA+ cells. The protocol was immunoSEQ multiplex PCR, while the TCRdb copy is restricted to in-frame clones and leaves out a portion. The data hold about 820,000 clones, with 80% to 95% observed a single time. Sequencing input: naive CD8+ T cells sorted from blood. The receptors derive from a man aged 25 to 45 in good health.

This rearrangement joins TRBV7-8 to TRBJ2-7, with a weak D call TRBD1 (6 bases). The CDR3 sequence is 16 residues long. Germline CDR1 reads SGHVS; CDR2 reads FQNEAQ. V was cut by 5 bases and J by 2 bases, with 19 bases left in between. In nucleotides, the CDR3 is TGTGCCAGCAGCCCCGACAGGCAATTTACGACCTACGAGCAGTACTTC. Protein sequence: CASSPDRQFTTYEQYF. Full variable domain (missing parts from reference TRBV7-8 and TRBJ2-7): GAGVSQSPRYKVAKRGQDVALRCDPISGHVSLFWYQQALGQGPEFLTYFQNEAQLDKSGLPSDRFFAERPEGSVSTLKIQRTQQEDSAVYLCASSPDRQFTTYEQYFGPGTRLTVT.

The chain links TRBV5-4 to TRBJ2-3; D unclear. The CDR3 sequence is 14 residues long. V was shortened by 4 bases and J by 1 base, with 10 bases between the two germline ends. Per the germline V gene, CDR1 is SGHNT and CDR2 is YYREEE (reference sequence). CDR3 sequence (DNA): TGTGCCAGCAGCGCTGATAAAGGCACAGATACGCAGTATTTT. This gives the protein CASSADKGTDTQYF.

In its sample, this clone was seen once. The chain recombines TRBV27 with TRBJ2-2; D is ambiguous. This CDR3 region has 12 residues. V was clipped by 4 bases and J by 7 bases, with 7 bases between them. The germline CDR1 and CDR2 sequences are MNHEY and SMNVEV (reference sequence). CDR3 loop: CASSYRVGELFF. In nucleotides, the CDR3 is TGTGCCAGCAGTTATAGGGTCGGGGAGCTGTTTTTT.

V and J are TRBV27 and TRBJ1-5; tentatively, D is TRBD1 (5 bases). The ends were cut back, 6 bases at V and 5 bases at J, with 17 bases in the middle. The germline CDR1 and CDR2 sequences are MNHEY and SMNVEV (reference sequence). The CDR3 totals 15 residues. The CDR3, as DNA: TGTGCCAGCAGACATTCGTGGGGGGACGATCAGCCCCAGCATTTT. Its translation is CASRHSWGDDQPQHF.

V usage is TRBV7-9 and J usage is TRBJ2-1; perhaps D is TRBD1 or TRBD2 (5 bases each). Trimming took 7 bases from V and 6 from J, leaving 13 bases between them. The CDR3 is 13 residues long. Germline assignment: CDR1 SEHNR and CDR2 FQNEAQ (reference sequence). This chain's CDR3 is CASIGDQTNEQFF. CDR3 nucleotide sequence: TGTGCCAGCATCGGGGACCAGACCAATGAGCAGTTCTTC.

The V and J genes are TRBV6-5 and TRBJ2-7; 7 positions agree with TRBD1. CDR3 size: 13 residues. The germline V gene has CDR1 MNHEY and CDR2 SVGAGI. The V segment lost 5 bases and the J segment 5 bases; nucleotides outside the gene matches: 6. CDR3 sequence: CASSPDRLNEQYF. In DNA form, the CDR3 reads TGTGCCAGCAGTCCGGACAGGCTCAACGAGCAGTACTTC.

The chain has TRBV2 and TRBJ1-2, with D maybe TRBD1 (5 bases). The ends were cut back, 0 bases at V and 3 bases at J, with 8 bases in the middle. The CDR3 spans 14 residues. CDR1 is SNHLY and CDR2 is FYNNEI in the germline V gene. CDR3 nucleotides: TGTGCCAGCAGTGAAGCGGGGGGGGACTATGGCTACACCTTC. Translating it yields CASSEAGGDYGYTF.

This clone was detected only once. The V and J genes are TRBV28 and TRBJ2-3; the D call may be TRBD1 or TRBD2 (5 bases each). Trimming removed 10 bases from V and 0 bases from J, with 17 bases in between. The CDR3 is 15 amino acids. Per the germline V gene, CDR1 is MDHEN and CDR2 is SYDVKM. In DNA, the CDR3 is TGTGCCACCCGAGGGGAGTTCTCTAGCACAGATACGCAGTATTTT. Translation: CATRGEFSSTDTQYF. The full variable domain, its missing parts supplied by reference TRBV28 and TRBJ2-3, is DVKVTQSSRYLVKRTGEKVFLECVQDMDHENMFWYRQDPGLGLRLIYFSYDVKMKEKGDIPEGYSVSREKKERFSLILESASTNQTSMYLCATRGEFSSTDTQYFGPGTRLTVL.

CDR3 protein: CASTGWGVTGELFF. The CDR3 region has the DNA TGTGCCAGTACTGGCTGGGGGGTCACCGGGGAGCTGTTTTTT. The chain joins TRBV19 to TRBJ2-2; D is possibly TRBD2 (6 bases). V gave up 7 bases and J gave up 4 bases, with 13 bases separating them. CDR1 and CDR2 from the germline V gene are LNHDA and SQIVND (reference sequence). This CDR3 spans 14 amino acids.

The rearrangement links TRBV2 to TRBJ2-5, with D possibly TRBD1 on 5 matching bases. The CDR3 loop spans 12 amino acids. V gave up 8 bases and J gave up 5 bases, with 12 bases separating them. CDR1 is SNHLY and CDR2 is FYNNEI in the germline V gene. The CDR3 is CASQQESETQYF. CDR3 nucleotide sequence: TGTGCCAGCCAACAGGAGTCGGAGACCCAGTACTTC.

This rearrangement joins TRBV29-1 to TRBJ1-2, with no clear D. Per the germline V gene, CDR1 is SQVTM and CDR2 is ANQGSEA. The CDR3 covers 11 residues. The V end lost 2 bases, the J end lost 7 bases, and 8 bases lay between the germline ends. CDR3 in amino acids: CSVEIRGGYTF. The CDR3 DNA follows: TGCAGCGTTGAAATCCGTGGTGGCTACACCTTC.

This chain uses TRBV29-1 with TRBJ1-1; no firm D call. The germline V and J ends were trimmed by 7 bases and 2 bases, with 8 bases remaining between them. CDR1 and CDR2 (germline): SQVTM, ANQGSEA. The CDR3 extends over 11 amino acids. For the CDR3, the DNA is TGCAGCGGGTTCCTAAACACTGAAGCTTTCTTT. Its translation: CSGFLNTEAFF.

The J gene is TRBJ2-1, the V gene TRBV5-1; TRBD2 matches at 13 bases. In germline, CDR1 is SGHRS, CDR2 YFSETQ. This CDR3 region has 15 residues. V gave up 1 base and J gave up 8 bases; unmatched junction bases: 3. The CDR3 DNA reads as TGCGCCAGCAGCTTGACTAGCGGGAGGGTCCATGAGCAGTTCTTC. Its translation is CASSLTSGRVHEQFF.

The chain is built from TRBV5-1 and TRBJ2-3; 9 bases are a match to TRBD2. The ends lost 0 bases at V and 1 base at J; junction bases unmatched: 12. CDR3 length: 19 residues. CDR1 is SGHRS and CDR2 is YFSETQ in the germline V gene. CDR3 sequence: CASSLEGLAINGGTDTQYF. Written as DNA, the CDR3 is TGCGCCAGCAGCTTGGAGGGACTAGCCATAAATGGGGGCACAGATACGCAGTATTTT.

This CDR3 reads CASSLLEGDNYGYTF. The CDR3 DNA follows: TGTGCCAGCAGCTTGTTGGAGGGGGACAACTATGGCTACACCTTC. This chain links TRBV7-9 with TRBJ1-2, with D possibly matching TRBD1 (6 bases). Trimming shortened V by 3 bases and J by 2 bases, and 13 bases separated the two germline ends. The CDR3 contains 15 residues. Germline values: CDR1 SEHNR, CDR2 FQNEAQ (reference sequence).

The chain couples TRBV6-1 to TRBJ2-3; 8 bases are shared with TRBD2. The germline CDR1 and CDR2 sequences are MNHNS and SASEGT. The V segment lost 7 bases and the J segment 2 bases; nucleotides outside the gene matches: 8. The CDR3 covers 15 residues. Here the CDR3 DNA reads TGTGCCAGCATCGAAGTAGCGGGACTCACAGATACGCAGTATTTT. Amino acid sequence: CASIEVAGLTDTQYF.

The V call is TRBV28, the J call TRBJ1-1, with D possibly being TRBD1 (5 bases). This CDR3 is built from 19 residues. Deletions cut 5 bases from V and 4 bases from J, with 29 bases between. Germline V gene lookup returns CDR1 MDHEN and CDR2 SYDVKM. DNA of the CDR3: TGTGCCAGCAGTACCCAAAAGGCGAGGCAGGGAAGTTGGGGCACTGAAGCTTTCTTT. This translates into CASSTQKARQGSWGTEAFF.

This sequence joins TRBV19 and TRBJ2-3; D might be TRBD1 or TRBD2, each matching 5 bases. Per the germline V gene, CDR1 is LNHDA and CDR2 is SQIVND (reference sequence). The CDR3 covers 16 residues. Trimming left V 5 bases short and J 6 bases short, with 21 bases between. Here the CDR3 DNA reads TGTGCCAGTAGTTTCGTCGGGACCCTTCTAGGGGATACGCAGTATTTT. It is translated as CASSFVGTLLGDTQYF.

Worth noting for this clone: The sample holds other DNA sequences that translate to the same CDR3. The rearrangement uses TRBV29-1 and TRBJ2-1; D ambiguous. V was cut by 3 bases and J by 3 bases, with 9 bases left in between. Looked up from germline, CDR1 is SQVTM and CDR2 is ANQGSEA. The CDR3 runs 13 residues. This chain's CDR3 is CSVDRPDYNEQFF. Here the CDR3 DNA reads TGCAGCGTTGATCGGCCGGACTACAATGAGCAGTTCTTC.

The chain employs TRBV11-2 and TRBJ1-2, with D possibly TRBD1 on 6 matching bases. The V gene lost 5 bases and the J gene lost 4 bases, with 17 bases spanning the gap. The CDR3 is made up of 15 amino acids. The V gene's germline CDR1 is SGHAT and CDR2 FQNNGV. CDR3 loop: CASSQGSAFSYGYTF. The DNA for the CDR3 is TGTGCCAGCAGCCAGGGGAGTGCCTTTAGCTATGGCTACACCTTC.

The chain is built from TRBV29-1 and TRBJ2-1; TRBD2 aligns across 12 bases. Germline V gene data show CDR1 as SQVTM and CDR2 as ANQGSEA. This CDR3 is built from 18 residues. V lost 8 bases to trimming and J lost 2 bases; unmatched junction nucleotides: 16. CDR3 DNA sequence: TGCAGCACCTGGGGCGGAAGGACTAGCGGGACCCCCTACAATGAGCAGTTCTTC. It is translated as CSTWGGRTSGTPYNEQFF.